This T cell receptor (beta chain) appears in the sequencing data of a study of cytomegalovirus exposure and HLA in healthy donors. V dropped 4 bases and J dropped 3 bases, with 10 bases sitting between them. The CDR3 has 13 amino acids. In germline, CDR1 is SGDLS, CDR2 YYNGEE. PCR was performed using 60 Vbeta and 13 Jbeta primers. This table comes from immunoSEQ multiplex PCR, and its TCRdb copy is limited to in-frame clones, with some not included. This table holds about 120,000 clones, roughly 65% found once. Study-level findings and limits: In a later analysis, HLA-C alleles had the fewest associated TCRs, DRB1 alleles the most. As confirmed in vitro, a few CMV-associated chains were specific for CMV antigens. Beyond CMV serostatus, there was no information to go on about immune exposure. The study designated roughly 160 TCR beta chains cytomegalovirus-associated.

With respect to this clone: What it recognizes is unknown.

The sample comprised PBMCs. The sequence derives from a middle-aged man in good health and CMV-seropositive. The V and J genes are TRBV9 and TRBJ1-1; D is unclear. This chain's CDR3 is CASSPTVHTEAFF. CDR3 sequence (DNA): TGTGCCAGCAGCCCCACAGTACACACTGAAGCTTTCTTT.